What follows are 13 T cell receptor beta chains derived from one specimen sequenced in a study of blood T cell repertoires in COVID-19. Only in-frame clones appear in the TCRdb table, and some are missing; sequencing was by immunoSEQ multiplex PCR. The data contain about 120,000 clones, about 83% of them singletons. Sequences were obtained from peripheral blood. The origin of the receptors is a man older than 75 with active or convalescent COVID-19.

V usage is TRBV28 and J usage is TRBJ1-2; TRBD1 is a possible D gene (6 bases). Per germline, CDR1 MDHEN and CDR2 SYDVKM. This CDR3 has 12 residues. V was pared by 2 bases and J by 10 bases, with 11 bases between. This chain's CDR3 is CASSLSAGAYTF. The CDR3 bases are TGTGCCAGCAGTTTAAGCGCAGGGGCCTACACCTTC.

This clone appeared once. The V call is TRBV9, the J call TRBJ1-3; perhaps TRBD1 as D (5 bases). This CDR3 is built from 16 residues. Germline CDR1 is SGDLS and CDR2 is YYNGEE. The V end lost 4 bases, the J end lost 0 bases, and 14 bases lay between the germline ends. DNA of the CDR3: TGTGCCAGCAGCTCAAATTCAGGGCACTCTGGAAACACCATATATTTT. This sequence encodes CASSSNSGHSGNTIYF.

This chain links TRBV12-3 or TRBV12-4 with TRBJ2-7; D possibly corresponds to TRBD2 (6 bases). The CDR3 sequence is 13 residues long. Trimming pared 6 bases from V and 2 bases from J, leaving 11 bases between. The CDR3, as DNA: TGTGCCAGCAGGGCGGGGCGAGCCTACGAGCAGTACTTC. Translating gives CASRAGRAYEQYF.

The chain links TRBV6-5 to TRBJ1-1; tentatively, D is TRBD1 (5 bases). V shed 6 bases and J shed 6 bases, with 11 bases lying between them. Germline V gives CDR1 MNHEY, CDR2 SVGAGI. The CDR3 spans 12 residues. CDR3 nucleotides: TGTGCCAGCAGCAACTGGGGGGCTGAAGCTTTCTTT. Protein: CASSNWGAEAFF.

The CDR3 reads CASSPHSNTGELFF. The CDR3 coding sequence is TGTGCCAGCAGCCCCCACTCGAACACCGGGGAGCTGTTTTTT. V and J are TRBV9 and TRBJ2-2; D remains ambiguous. The CDR3 spans 14 residues. V was shortened by 4 bases and J by 0 bases, with 7 bases between the two germline ends. Germline V gene lookup returns CDR1 SGDLS and CDR2 YYNGEE.

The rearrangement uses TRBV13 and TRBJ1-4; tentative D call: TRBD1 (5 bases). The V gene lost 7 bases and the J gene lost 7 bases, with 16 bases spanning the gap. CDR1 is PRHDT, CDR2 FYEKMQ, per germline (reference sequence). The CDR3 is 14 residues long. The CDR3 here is CASTTRGGGEKLFF. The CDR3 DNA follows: TGTGCCAGCACTACACGGGGGGGAGGTGAAAAACTGTTTTTT.

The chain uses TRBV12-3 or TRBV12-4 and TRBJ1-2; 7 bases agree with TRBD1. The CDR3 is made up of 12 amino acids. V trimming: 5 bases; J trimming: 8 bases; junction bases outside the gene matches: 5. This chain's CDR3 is CASSVQGLGYTF. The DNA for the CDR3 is TGTGCCAGCAGTGTACAGGGGTTAGGCTACACCTTC.

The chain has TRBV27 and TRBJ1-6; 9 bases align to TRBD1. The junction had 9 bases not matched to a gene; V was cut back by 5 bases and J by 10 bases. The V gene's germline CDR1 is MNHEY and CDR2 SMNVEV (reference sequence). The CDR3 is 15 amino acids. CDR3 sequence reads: CASSPLDRGNSPLHF. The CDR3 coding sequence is TGTGCCAGCAGTCCTCTGGACAGGGGAAACTCACCCCTCCACTTT.

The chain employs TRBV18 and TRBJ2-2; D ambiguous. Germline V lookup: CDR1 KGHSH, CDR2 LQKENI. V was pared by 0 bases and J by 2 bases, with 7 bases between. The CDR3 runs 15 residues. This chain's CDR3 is CASSPPSLNTGELFF. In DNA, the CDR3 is TGTGCCAGCTCACCACCGTCTCTTAACACCGGGGAGCTGTTTTTT. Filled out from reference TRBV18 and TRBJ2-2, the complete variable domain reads NAGVMQNPRHLVRRRGQEARLRCSPMKGHSHVYWYRQLPEEGLKFMVYLQKENIIDESGMPKERFSAEFPKEGPSILRIQQVVRGDSAAYFCASSPPSLNTGELFFGEGSRLTVL.

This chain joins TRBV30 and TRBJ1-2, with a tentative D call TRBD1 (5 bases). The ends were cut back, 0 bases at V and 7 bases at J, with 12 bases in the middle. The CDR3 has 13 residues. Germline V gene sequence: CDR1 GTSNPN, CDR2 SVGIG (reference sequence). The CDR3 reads CAWSVLGGGGYTF. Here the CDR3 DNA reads TGTGCCTGGAGTGTACTGGGGGGGGGTGGCTACACCTTC.

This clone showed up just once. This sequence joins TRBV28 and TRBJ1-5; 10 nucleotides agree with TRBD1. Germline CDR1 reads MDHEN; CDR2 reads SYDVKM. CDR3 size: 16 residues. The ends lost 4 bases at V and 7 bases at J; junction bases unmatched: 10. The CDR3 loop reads CASSSSGTGVGQPQHF. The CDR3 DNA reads TGTGCCAGCAGTTCCTCCGGGACAGGGGTAGGGCAGCCCCAGCATTTT.

CDR3 coding DNA: TGCAGTACGGACAGGGATCAGCCCCAGCATTTT. Residues: CSTDRDQPQHF. The genes are TRBV20-1 and TRBJ1-5; 8 nucleotides agree with TRBD1. The CDR3 has 11 amino acids. After removal of 8 bases from V and 5 bases from J, the junction contained 2 bases not matched to a gene. The V gene's germline CDR1 is DFQATT and CDR2 SNEGSKA (reference sequence).

In nucleotides, the CDR3 is TGCGCCAGCAGCCAAGATAACCGGGGTTTTCCCTACAATGAGCAGTTCTTC. Protein: CASSQDNRGFPYNEQFF. The gene calls are TRBV4-1 and TRBJ2-1; weak D call: TRBD2 (5 bases). Trimming removed 0 bases at V and 2 bases at J, with 14 bases between. This CDR3 is 17 amino acids long. Per germline, CDR1 MGHRA and CDR2 YSYEKL.